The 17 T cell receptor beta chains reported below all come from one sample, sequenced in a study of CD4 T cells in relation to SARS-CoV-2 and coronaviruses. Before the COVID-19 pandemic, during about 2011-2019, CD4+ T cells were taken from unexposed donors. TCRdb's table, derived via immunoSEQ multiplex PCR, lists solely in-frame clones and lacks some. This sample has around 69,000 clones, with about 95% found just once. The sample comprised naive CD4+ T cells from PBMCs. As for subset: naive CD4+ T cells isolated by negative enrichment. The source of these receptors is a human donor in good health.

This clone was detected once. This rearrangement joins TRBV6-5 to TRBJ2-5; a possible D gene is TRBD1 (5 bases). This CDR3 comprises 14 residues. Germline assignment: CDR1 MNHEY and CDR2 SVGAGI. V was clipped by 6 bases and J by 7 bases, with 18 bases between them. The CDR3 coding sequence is TGTGCCAGCAGGCCTACAGGAGACCTAGGGACCCAGTACTTC. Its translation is CASRPTGDLGTQYF.

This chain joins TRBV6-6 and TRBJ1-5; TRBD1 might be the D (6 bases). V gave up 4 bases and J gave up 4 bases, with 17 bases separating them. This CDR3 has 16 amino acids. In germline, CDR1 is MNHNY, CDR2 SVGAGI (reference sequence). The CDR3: CASSLGGSNWNQPQHF. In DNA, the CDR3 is TGTGCCAGCAGTTTGGGGGGCAGCAATTGGAATCAGCCCCAGCATTTT.

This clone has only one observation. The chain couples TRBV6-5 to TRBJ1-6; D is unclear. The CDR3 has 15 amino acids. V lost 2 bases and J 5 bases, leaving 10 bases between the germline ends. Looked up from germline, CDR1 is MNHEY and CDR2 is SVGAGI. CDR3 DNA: TGTGCCAGCAGTTACACGGCAGAAAATAATTCACCCCTCCACTTT. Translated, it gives CASSYTAENNSPLHF.

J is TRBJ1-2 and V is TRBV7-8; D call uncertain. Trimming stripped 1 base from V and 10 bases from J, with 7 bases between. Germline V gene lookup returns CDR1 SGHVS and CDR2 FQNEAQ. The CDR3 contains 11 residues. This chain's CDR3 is CASSLGRTYTF. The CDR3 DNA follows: TGTGCCAGCAGCTTAGGACGAACCTACACCTTC.

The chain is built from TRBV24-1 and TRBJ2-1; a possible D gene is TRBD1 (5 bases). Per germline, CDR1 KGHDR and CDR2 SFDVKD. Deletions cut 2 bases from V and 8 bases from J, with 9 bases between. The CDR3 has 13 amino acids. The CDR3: CATSDSGFDEQFF. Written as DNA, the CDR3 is TGTGCCACCAGTGATTCAGGGTTCGATGAGCAGTTCTTC.

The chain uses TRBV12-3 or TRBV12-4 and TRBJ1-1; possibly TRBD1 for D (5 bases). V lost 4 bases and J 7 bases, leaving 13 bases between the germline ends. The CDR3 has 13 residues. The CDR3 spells CASSYRTRFEAFF. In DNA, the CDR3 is TGTGCCAGCAGTTACAGGACACGGTTTGAAGCTTTCTTT.

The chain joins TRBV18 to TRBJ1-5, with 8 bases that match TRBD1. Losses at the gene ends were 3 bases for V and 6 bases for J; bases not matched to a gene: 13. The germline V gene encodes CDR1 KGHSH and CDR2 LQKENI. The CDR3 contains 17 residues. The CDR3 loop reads CASSPQSSTGGSQPQHF. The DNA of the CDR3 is TGTGCCAGCTCACCCCAATCGTCTACAGGGGGTTCTCAGCCCCAGCATTTT.

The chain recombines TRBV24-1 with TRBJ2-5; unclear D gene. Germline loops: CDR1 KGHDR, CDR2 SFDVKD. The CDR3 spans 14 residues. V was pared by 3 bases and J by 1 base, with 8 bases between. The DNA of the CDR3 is TGTGCCACCAGTGATGGCCAGCTCCAAGAGACCCAGTACTTC. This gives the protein CATSDGQLQETQYF.

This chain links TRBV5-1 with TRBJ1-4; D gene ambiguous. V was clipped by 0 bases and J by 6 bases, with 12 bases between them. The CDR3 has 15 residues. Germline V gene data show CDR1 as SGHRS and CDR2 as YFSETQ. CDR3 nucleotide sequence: TGCGCCAGCAGCTTGGCCGCCAGGTCTGATGAAAAACTGTTTTTT. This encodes CASSLAARSDEKLFF.

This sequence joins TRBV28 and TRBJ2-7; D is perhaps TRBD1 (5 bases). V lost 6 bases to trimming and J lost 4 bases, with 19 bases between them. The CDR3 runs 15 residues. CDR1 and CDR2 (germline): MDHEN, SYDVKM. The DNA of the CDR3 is TGTGCCAGCAGCTTGCGCGGCAGGGTGAGGTACGAGCAGTACTTC. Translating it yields CASSLRGRVRYEQYF.

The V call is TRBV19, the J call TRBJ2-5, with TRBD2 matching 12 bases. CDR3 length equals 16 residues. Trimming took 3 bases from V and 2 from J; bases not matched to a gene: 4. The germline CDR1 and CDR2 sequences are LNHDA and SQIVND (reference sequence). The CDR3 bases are TGTGCCAGTAGTATGGGACTAGCGGGCGGACAAGAGACCCAGTACTTC. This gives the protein CASSMGLAGGQETQYF.

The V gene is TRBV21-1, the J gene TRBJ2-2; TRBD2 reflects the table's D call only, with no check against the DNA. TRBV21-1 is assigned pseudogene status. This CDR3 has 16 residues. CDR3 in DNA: TGTGCCAGCAGCCACCACGGACTAGCTGCCACCGGGGAGCTGTTTTTT. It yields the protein CASSHHGLAATGELFF.

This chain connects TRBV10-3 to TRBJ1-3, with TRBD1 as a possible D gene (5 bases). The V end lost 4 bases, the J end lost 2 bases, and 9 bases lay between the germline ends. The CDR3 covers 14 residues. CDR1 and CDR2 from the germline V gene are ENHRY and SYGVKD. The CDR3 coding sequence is TGTGCCATCAGTGGTGGGGGTACTGGAAACACCATATATTTT. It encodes CAISGGGTGNTIYF.

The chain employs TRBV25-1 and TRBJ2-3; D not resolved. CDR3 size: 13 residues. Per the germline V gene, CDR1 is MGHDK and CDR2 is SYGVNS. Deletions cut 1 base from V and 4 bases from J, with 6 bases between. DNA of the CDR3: TGTGCCAGCAGTGAATGGCAGGCAGATACGCAGTATTTT. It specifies CASSEWQADTQYF.

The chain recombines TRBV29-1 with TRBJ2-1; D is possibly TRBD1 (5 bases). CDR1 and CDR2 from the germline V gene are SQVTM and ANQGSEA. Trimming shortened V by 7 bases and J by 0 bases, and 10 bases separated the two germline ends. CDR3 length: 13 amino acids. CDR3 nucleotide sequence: TGCAGCGGACAGAAGAGCTCCTACAATGAGCAGTTCTTC. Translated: CSGQKSSYNEQFF.

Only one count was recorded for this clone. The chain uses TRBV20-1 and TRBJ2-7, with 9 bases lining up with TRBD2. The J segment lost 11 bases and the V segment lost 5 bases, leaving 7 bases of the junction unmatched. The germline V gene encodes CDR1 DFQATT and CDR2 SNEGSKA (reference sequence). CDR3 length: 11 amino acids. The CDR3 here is CSALSSGTEYF. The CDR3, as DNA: TGCAGTGCTCTTTCTAGCGGGACTGAGTACTTC.

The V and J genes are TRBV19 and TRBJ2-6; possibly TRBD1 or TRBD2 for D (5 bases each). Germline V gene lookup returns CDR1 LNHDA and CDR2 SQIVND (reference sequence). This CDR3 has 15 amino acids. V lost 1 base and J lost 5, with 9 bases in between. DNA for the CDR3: TGTGCCAGTAGTATAGGAGGGGTTCGGGCCAACGTCCTGACTTTC. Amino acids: CASSIGGVRANVLTF.